This T cell receptor beta chain was documented in a study of blood T cell repertoires in COVID-19. In the study overall: Acute-phase and convalescent COVID-19 samples originated in the United States, Italy and Spain.

The CDR3 is 14 amino acids. CDR1 is SGHNT and CDR2 is YENEEA in the germline V gene. Trimming took off 2 bases at V and 0 bases at J, with 8 bases between the two ends. Only one count was recorded for this clone. Using immunoSEQ multiplex PCR, the repertoire was profiled, and TCRdb retains in-frame clones only, with some absent. The table lists about 180,000 clones, under 90% of them singletons. This clonotype was obtained from a person aged 70 to 85 with COVID-19, enrolled during active disease. V and J are TRBV11-3 and TRBJ2-7, with a weak D call TRBD2 (6 bases). Sequencing was done on a sample of peripheral blood. The DNA of the CDR3 is TGTGCCAGCAGCTTACACGGGAGCTCCTACGAGCAGTACTTC. Translating gives CASSLHGSSYEQYF.